The present T cell receptor beta chain was sequenced within a study of Graves' ophthalmopathy and Graves' hyperthyroidism. Study conclusions and caveats: Ophthalmopathy progression cases were predicted by the model with 55% to 71% sensitivity and roughly 72% specificity. Clonotypes were expanded in thyroid at above 0.001 frequency, and most also appeared in blood.

Only a few counts were recorded for this clonotype. Its antigen is unidentified. RNA transcripts served as template for amplifying TCR beta CDR3 sequences. The workflow started with a first-round RT-PCR run with HTBI primers and then moved on to a second-round multiplex PCR. One entry per CDR3 protein results from TCRdb running MiXCR on the multiplex PCR reads. The sample holds about 740,000 distinct CDR3 sequences; roughly 40% are singletons and the top ten take about 40%. The receptor comes from an adult man with Graves' ophthalmopathy. The sample taken for sequencing was peripheral blood.

This CDR3 reads CSARQGMAYEQYF. CDR3 bases: TGCAGTGCTAGACAGGGAATGGCCTACGAGCAGTACTTC. J is TRBJ2-7 and V is TRBV20-1, with D possibly being TRBD1 (5 bases). Trimming took off 2 bases at V and 2 bases at J, with 10 bases between the two ends. This CDR3 is 13 amino acids long. Germline V gene data show CDR1 as DFQATT and CDR2 as SNEGSKA (reference sequence).